The 14 T cell receptor beta chains below all came from one sample that was sequenced in a study of OX40 agonist ivuxolimab in advanced cancers. TCRdb's table, derived via immunoSEQ multiplex PCR, lists solely in-frame clones and lacks some. The sample records fewer than 85,000 clones, around 86% being singletons. Sequencing used CD4+ or CD8+ T cells sorted from blood, obtained in a trial of the OX40 agonist ivuxolimab. The receptors were gathered from an adult with an advanced solid tumor such as melanoma, head and neck, liver or kidney cancer.

The V call is TRBV6-6, the J call TRBJ2-5, with 7 nucleotides matching TRBD2. V was pared by 6 bases and J by 3 bases, with 10 bases of the junction left unmatched. This CDR3 spans 15 amino acids. Germline V gene lookup returns CDR1 MNHNY and CDR2 SVGAGI (reference sequence). This CDR3 reads CASSRGLTDEETQYF. The CDR3 coding sequence is TGTGCCAGCAGCCGGGGACTAACAGATGAAGAGACCCAGTACTTC.

The chain has TRBV11-2 and TRBJ2-2, with 16 bases lining up with TRBD2. The CDR3 has 18 residues. V gave up 3 bases and J gave up 4 bases; unmatched junction bases: 5. Germline CDR1 SGHAT, CDR2 FQNNGV. In DNA, the CDR3 is TGTGCCAGCAGCTTCCTGGGACTAGCGGGAGGGCCCACCGGGGAGCTGTTTTTT. Protein sequence: CASSFLGLAGGPTGELFF. Full variable domain (rest looked up from reference TRBV11-2 and TRBJ2-2): EAGVAQSPRYKIIEKRQSVAFWCNPISGHATLYWYQQILGQGPKLLIQFQNNGVVDDSQLPKDRFSAERLKGVDSTLKIQPAKLEDSAVYLCASSFLGLAGGPTGELFFGEGSRLTVL.

The gene calls are TRBV5-1 and TRBJ1-2, with unresolved D. V was clipped by 5 bases and J by 2 bases, with 7 bases between them. Germline loops: CDR1 SGHRS, CDR2 YFSETQ. The CDR3 totals 12 residues. Here the CDR3 DNA reads TGCGCCAGCAGAGCAGAAAACTATGGCTACACCTTC. Its protein product is CASRAENYGYTF.

The V call is TRBV6-5, the J call TRBJ2-7; D may match TRBD1 or TRBD2 (5 bases each). Germline lookup yields CDR1 MNHEY and CDR2 SVGAGI. The V end lost 5 bases, the J end lost 6 bases, and 20 bases lay between the germline ends. This CDR3 comprises 15 residues. CDR3 region: CASSLTRGVSGEQYF. The CDR3 nucleotides read TGTGCCAGCAGTCTCACTCGAGGGGTTAGTGGCGAGCAGTACTTC.

The rearrangement joins TRBV5-1 to TRBJ2-6; 7 bases line up with TRBD1. The CDR3 sequence is 19 residues long. Germline V gene lookup returns CDR1 SGHRS and CDR2 YFSETQ. V shed 3 bases, J shed 0 bases, and the junction held 12 bases outside the gene matches. The CDR3 is CASSSITGDSISGANVLTF. In DNA, the CDR3 is TGCGCCAGCAGCTCCATCACCGGGGACAGCATCTCTGGGGCCAACGTCCTGACTTTC. The full variable domain, with the rest looked up from reference TRBV5-1 and TRBJ2-6, is KAGVTQTPRYLIKTRGQQVTLSCSPISGHRSVSWYQQTPGQGLQFLFEYFSETQRNKGNFPGRFSGRQFSNSRSEMNVSTLELGDSALYLCASSSITGDSISGANVLTFGAGSRLTVL.

This chain uses TRBV5-1 with TRBJ2-5; unclear D gene. The V end lost 0 bases, the J end lost 7 bases, and 13 bases lay between the germline ends. This CDR3 region has 14 residues. Germline CDR1 is SGHRS and CDR2 is YFSETQ. For the CDR3, the DNA is TGCGCCAGCAGCTTGGGGGTGGCCTCGGCGACCCAGTACTTC. Amino acids: CASSLGVASATQYF.

V and J are TRBV5-8 and TRBJ1-2; D remains ambiguous. The length of the CDR3 is 15 residues. The V and J ends lost 1 base and 0 bases respectively, with 10 bases between them. The germline CDR1 and CDR2 sequences are SGHTS and YDEGEE. The CDR3 DNA is TGTGCCAGCAGCTTGTTGGCAGCCGCTAACTATGGCTACACCTTC. Translated: CASSLLAAANYGYTF.

Turning to this clone: Other DNA sequences of this sample code for an identical CDR3. The chain has TRBV18 and TRBJ1-3; D perhaps matches TRBD1 (6 bases). V lost 4 bases to trimming and J lost 4 bases, with 14 bases between them. CDR3 length: 15 amino acids. Germline CDR1 KGHSH, CDR2 LQKENI. Here the CDR3 reads CASSQQQGIGNTIYF. The CDR3 bases are TGTGCCAGCTCACAGCAACAGGGAATCGGAAACACCATATATTTT.

This chain uses TRBV6-6 with TRBJ2-1; TRBD1 agrees at 12 bases. This CDR3 has 15 amino acids. Germline CDR1 is MNHNY and CDR2 is SVGAGI (reference sequence). Trimming at V came to 6 bases and at J to 5 bases, leaving 5 bases not matched to a gene. Here the CDR3 reads CASSPGQGANNEQFF. As DNA, the CDR3 is TGTGCCAGCAGCCCGGGACAGGGGGCAAACAATGAGCAGTTCTTC.

The V gene is TRBV6-1, the J gene TRBJ2-7; TRBD1 might be the D (5 bases). V lost 1 base and J lost 6, with 7 bases in between. The length of the CDR3 is 12 residues. Germline CDR1 reads MNHNS; CDR2 reads SASEGT. The CDR3 region is CASSEVGAEQYF. DNA of the CDR3: TGTGCCAGCAGTGAAGTTGGGGCCGAGCAGTACTTC.

The CDR3 DNA reads as TGTGCCAGCTCACCGCTAGTAGCGGGGAGCACAGATACGCAGTATTTT. Translated: CASSPLVAGSTDTQYF. The J gene is TRBJ2-3, the V gene TRBV18, with 8 bases aligning to TRBD2. V dropped 3 bases and J dropped 0; count of bases not matched to a gene: 5. The CDR3 is 16 amino acids. Looked up from germline, CDR1 is KGHSH and CDR2 is LQKENI.

This chain links TRBV7-2 with TRBJ2-1; D not certain. This CDR3 contains 16 residues. V shed 5 bases and J shed 7 bases, with 21 bases lying between them. CDR1 and CDR2 (germline): SGHTA, FQGNSA. The DNA of the CDR3 is TGTGCCAGCAGCCGGCGCTCGGCTAGGCTAGGAAATGAGCAGTTCTTC. Its protein is CASSRRSARLGNEQFF.

The CDR3 sequence: CASSLQGRAGYTF. Here the CDR3 DNA reads TGCGCCAGCAGTTTACAGGGAAGAGCTGGCTACACCTTC. The chain combines TRBV10-1 with TRBJ1-2; D possibly corresponds to TRBD1 (6 bases). The germline V and J ends were trimmed by 5 bases and 7 bases, with 14 bases remaining between them. Germline V gives CDR1 WNHNN, CDR2 SYGVQD (reference sequence). The CDR3 is 13 amino acids.

This clone turned up a few times. V is TRBV6-5 and J is TRBJ1-1, with no clear D. Deletions cut 7 bases from V and 1 base from J, with 4 bases between. Germline V lookup: CDR1 MNHEY, CDR2 SVGAGI. The length of the CDR3 is 11 residues. DNA of the CDR3: TGTGCCAGCATAGGGAACACTGAAGCTTTCTTT. Its protein product is CASIGNTEAFF.